This TCR beta chain was obtained from a study of CD8 T cells in ankylosing spondylitis. Points from the study as a whole: Characteristic, it appeared, of ankylosing spondylitis blood was a TCR beta motif of eight highly homologous variants. Some motif variants had been reported before (in reactive arthritis synovial fluid and blood). Peripheral blood samples showed relatively rare disease-linked clones, and these clones were CD8+. In ankylosing spondylitis patients, matched synovial fluid reportedly showed significant enrichment of disease-linked clones.

This clonotype was seen repeatedly, ten times or more. Its antigen is unidentified. Making use of molecular barcodes, quantitative 5'-RACE generated TCR beta libraries. TCRdb processed the 5' RACE reads anew with MiXCR; each CDR3 protein has one entry. The repertoire consists of around 490,000 distinct CDR3 sequences, with roughly 5.2% occurring once and the leading ten covering approximately 4%. Germline V lookup: CDR1 MDHEN, CDR2 SYDVKM. The CDR3 is 17 residues long. Germline trimming cut 0 bases from V and 6 bases from J; bases unmatched to any gene: 7. This chain joins TRBV28 and TRBJ2-2; 10 bases map to TRBD1. The sequence came from a male donor with ankylosing spondylitis. Sequencing input: blood, either unsorted or a sorted T cell fraction (not recorded which). CDR3 sequence: CASSLWGTGESAGELFF. The DNA for the CDR3 is TGTGCCAGCAGTTTATGGGGGACAGGGGAATCAGCCGGGGAGCTGTTTTTT.